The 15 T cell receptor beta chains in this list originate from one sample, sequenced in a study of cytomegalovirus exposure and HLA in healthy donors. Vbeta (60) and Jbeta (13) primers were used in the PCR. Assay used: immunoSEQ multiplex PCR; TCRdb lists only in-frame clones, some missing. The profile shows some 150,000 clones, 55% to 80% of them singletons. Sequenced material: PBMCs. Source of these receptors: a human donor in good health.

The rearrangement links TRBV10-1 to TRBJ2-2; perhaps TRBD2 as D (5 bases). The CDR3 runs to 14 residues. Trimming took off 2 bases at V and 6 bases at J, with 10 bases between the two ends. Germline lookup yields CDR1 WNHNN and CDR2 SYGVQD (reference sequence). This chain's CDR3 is CASSERKGAGELFF. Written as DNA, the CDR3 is TGCGCCAGCAGTGAGCGGAAGGGAGCCGGGGAGCTGTTTTTT.

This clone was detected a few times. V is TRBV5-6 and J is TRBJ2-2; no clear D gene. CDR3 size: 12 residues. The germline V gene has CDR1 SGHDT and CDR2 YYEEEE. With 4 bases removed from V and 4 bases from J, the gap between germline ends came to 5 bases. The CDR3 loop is CASSLSTGELFF. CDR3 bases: TGTGCCAGCAGCCTATCCACCGGGGAGCTGTTTTTT.

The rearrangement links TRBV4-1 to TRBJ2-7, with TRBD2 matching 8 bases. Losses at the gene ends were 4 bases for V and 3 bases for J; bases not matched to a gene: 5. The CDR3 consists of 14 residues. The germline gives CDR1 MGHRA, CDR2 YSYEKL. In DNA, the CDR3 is TGCGCCAGCAGCCCCGGGGGGGGAGACTACGAGCAGTACTTC. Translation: CASSPGGGDYEQYF.

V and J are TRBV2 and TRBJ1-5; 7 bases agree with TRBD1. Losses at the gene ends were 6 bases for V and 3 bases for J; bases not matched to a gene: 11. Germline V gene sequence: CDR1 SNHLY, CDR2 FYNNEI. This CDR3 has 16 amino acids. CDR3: CASSANTGVINQPQHF. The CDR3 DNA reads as TGTGCCAGCAGCGCTAATACAGGGGTTATCAATCAGCCCCAGCATTTT.

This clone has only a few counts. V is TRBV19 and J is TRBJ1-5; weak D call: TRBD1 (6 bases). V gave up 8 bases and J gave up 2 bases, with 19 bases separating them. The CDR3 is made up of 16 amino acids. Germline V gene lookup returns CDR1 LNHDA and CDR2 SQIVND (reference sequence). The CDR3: CASHWGRGGGNQPQHF. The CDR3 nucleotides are TGTGCCAGTCACTGGGGCAGGGGAGGGGGCAATCAGCCCCAGCATTTT.

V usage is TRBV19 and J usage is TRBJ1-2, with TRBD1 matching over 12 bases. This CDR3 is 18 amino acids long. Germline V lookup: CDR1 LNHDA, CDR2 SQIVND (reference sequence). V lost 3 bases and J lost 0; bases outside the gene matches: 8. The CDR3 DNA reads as TGTGCCAGTAGTATTCTCCCGGGACAGGGGGCAGCTAACTATGGCTACACCTTC. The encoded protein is CASSILPGQGAANYGYTF.

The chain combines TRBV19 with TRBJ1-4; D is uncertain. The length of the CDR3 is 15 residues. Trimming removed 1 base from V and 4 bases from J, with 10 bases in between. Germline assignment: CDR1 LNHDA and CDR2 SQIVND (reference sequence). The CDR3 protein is CASSIGNSINEKLFF. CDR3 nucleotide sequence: TGTGCCAGTAGTATAGGAAACAGCATTAATGAAAAACTGTTTTTT. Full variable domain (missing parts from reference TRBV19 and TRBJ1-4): DGGITQSPKYLFRKEGQNVTLSCEQNLNHDAMYWYRQDPGQGLRLIYYSQIVNDFQKGDIAEGYSVSREKKESFPLTVTSAQKNPTAFYLCASSIGNSINEKLFFGSGTQLSVL.

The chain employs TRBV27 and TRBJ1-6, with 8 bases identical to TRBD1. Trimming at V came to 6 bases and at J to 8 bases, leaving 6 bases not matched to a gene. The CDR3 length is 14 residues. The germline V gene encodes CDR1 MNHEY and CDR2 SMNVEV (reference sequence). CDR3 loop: CASSLTGAYSPLHF. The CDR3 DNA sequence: TGTGCCAGCAGCCTGACAGGGGCTTATTCACCCCTCCACTTT.

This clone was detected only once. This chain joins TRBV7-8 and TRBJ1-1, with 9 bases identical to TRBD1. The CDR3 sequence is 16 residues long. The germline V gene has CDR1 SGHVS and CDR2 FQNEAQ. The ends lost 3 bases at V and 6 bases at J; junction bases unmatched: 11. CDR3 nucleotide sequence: TGTGCCAGCAGCTTCGGTGAAGGACAGGGGTGGCCTGAAGCTTTCTTT. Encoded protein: CASSFGEGQGWPEAFF. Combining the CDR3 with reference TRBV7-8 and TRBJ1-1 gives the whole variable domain GAGVSQSPRYKVAKRGQDVALRCDPISGHVSLFWYQQALGQGPEFLTYFQNEAQLDKSGLPSDRFFAERPEGSVSTLKIQRTQQEDSAVYLCASSFGEGQGWPEAFFGQGTRLTVV.

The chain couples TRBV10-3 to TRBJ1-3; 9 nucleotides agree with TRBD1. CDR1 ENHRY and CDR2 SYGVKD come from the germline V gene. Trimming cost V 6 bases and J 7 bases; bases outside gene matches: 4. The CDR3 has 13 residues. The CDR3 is CAIRGQGGNTIYF. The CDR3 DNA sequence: TGTGCCATCAGGGGACAGGGAGGTAACACCATATATTTT.

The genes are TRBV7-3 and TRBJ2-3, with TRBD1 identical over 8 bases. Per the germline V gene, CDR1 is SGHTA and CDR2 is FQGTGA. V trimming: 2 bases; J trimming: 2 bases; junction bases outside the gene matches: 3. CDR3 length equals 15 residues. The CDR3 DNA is TGTGCCAGCAGCTTAGGGGGACAGGTCACAGATACGCAGTATTTT. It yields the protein CASSLGGQVTDTQYF.

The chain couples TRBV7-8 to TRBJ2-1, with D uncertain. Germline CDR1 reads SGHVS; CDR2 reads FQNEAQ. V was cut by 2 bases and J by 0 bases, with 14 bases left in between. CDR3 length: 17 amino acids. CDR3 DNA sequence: TGTGCCAGCAGCTTACCCCTTTGGAGAAGCTCCTACAATGAGCAGTTCTTC. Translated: CASSLPLWRSSYNEQFF.

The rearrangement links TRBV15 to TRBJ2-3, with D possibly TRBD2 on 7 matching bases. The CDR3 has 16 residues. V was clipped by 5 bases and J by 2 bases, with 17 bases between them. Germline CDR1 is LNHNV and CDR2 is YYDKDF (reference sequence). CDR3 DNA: TGTGCCACCAGCGGACCCGGGGGGCTCGCCACAGATACGCAGTATTTT. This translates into CATSGPGGLATDTQYF.

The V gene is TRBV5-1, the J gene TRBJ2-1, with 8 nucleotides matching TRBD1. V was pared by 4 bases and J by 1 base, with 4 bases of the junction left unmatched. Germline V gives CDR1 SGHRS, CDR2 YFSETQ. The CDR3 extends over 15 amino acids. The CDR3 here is CASSPGQGSYNEQFF. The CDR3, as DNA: TGCGCCAGCAGCCCAGGACAGGGATCCTACAATGAGCAGTTCTTC.

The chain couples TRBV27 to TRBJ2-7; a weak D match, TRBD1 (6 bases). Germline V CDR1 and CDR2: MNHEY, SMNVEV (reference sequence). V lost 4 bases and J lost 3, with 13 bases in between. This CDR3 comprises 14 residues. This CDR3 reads CASSSGVTGYEQYF. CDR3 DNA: TGTGCCAGCAGTTCAGGGGTAACGGGCTACGAGCAGTACTTC.